Given below is one T cell receptor beta chain in context. The antigen is not known. Sequenced by immunoSEQ multiplex PCR; TCRdb stores in-frame clones only, minus some. The sample gives about 130,000 clones, around nine tenths of which show up once; under 4% is in the top ten. The entry originates in a study of T cell responses to AZD1222 COVID-19 vaccine. Study context: Recipients boosted at about 4 weeks or about 12 weeks are pooled. Study-wide points: Repertoires were sampled only after the peak T cell response. Only six AZD1222 recipients tested seropositive at baseline. The donor cohort was predominantly white British with a female majority, and clonal diversity may have been underestimated.

The clonotype originates from an adult in good health. Material: peripheral blood, obtained on day 0 of AZD1222 vaccination.

The CDR3 reads CASSSTSSEQYF. The CDR3 DNA is TGTGCCAGCTCATCGACTAGCAGCGAGCAGTACTTC. The chain employs TRBV18 and TRBJ2-7, with 7 nucleotides matching TRBD2. Germline CDR1 is KGHSH and CDR2 is LQKENI. V dropped 5 bases and J dropped 6; count of bases not matched to a gene: 4. The CDR3 is made up of 12 amino acids.